This record looks at one T cell receptor beta chain sequence and its context. What this receptor recognizes is not known. Base qualities are not recorded, but no much larger clone differs from it by a single base. This sample was included in a study of T cell responses to AZD1222 COVID-19 vaccine (dated by TCRdb to about 2021). With regard to the full study: AZD1222 recipients given second doses at about 4 weeks or at about 12 weeks were pooled, since spike-specific TCR depth and breadth were not found to differ between the two schedules. TCR sequencing covered 230 or so trial participants: approximately 200 given two doses of AZD1222 and some 25 given two doses of MenACWY control vaccine. Trial participants were enrolled by age into subgroups of 18-55, 56-69 and 70-plus years, and 148, 28 and 57 TCR-sequenced participants, respectively, were included in these subgroups.

V loses 0 bases of germline sequence and J loses 0 bases, and the interval between the two ends is 6 bases. Taken from the germline V gene, the CDR1 and CDR2 loops are SGHRS and YFSETQ. The CDR3 measures 15 amino acids from cysteine to phenylalanine. The only DNA kept is the CDR3, 45 bases in frame from the first base. What the authors observed across the whole study: Nearly half of unique spike-specific TCRs reportedly recognized epitopes outside regions mutated in the B.1.351 and B.1.1.7 variants. The whole spike protein was spanned by vaccine-associated CD4 TCRs, and dominant responses were seen in regions 160-218 and 743-854. Participants were mostly white British and included more females than males, and it was suggested by the authors that clonal diversity may have been underestimated. After two AZD1222 doses, both the breadth and the depth of spike-specific TCRs were significantly higher than at day 0 and than in MenACWY recipients. Conclusions about previously exposed vaccinees are limited because only six or seven AZD1222 recipients were SARS-CoV-2 seropositive at baseline. Because no day 14 peak-response samples were available, repertoires were characterized only after the peak T cell response. The 56-69-year group was small, and its depth increase did not reach significance, likely because of low power.

The time point label, read with the paper, signifies: baseline before first vaccination. Samples from vaccinated people were obtained from the UK trials COV001 and COV002, which included a single-blind randomized controlled phase 2/3 trial of AZD1222 (ChAdOx1 nCoV-19) in healthy adults. Trial participant PBMC samples were collected at day 0 and day 28 after the second dose for TCRbeta chain sequencing. The CDR3 regions of human TCRbeta chains were analyzed by immunosequencing. Concerning the study's data processing: Repertoire TCRs were matched against a reference library of SARS-CoV-2-specific TCRs generated with the MIRA antigen-specificity platform. Breadth was defined as the fraction of unique TCRs that were SARS-CoV-2-associated. Depth was defined as the fraction of total T cells that were SARS-CoV-2-associated. Each spike-specific TCR was assigned to its reactive spike region and to a CD4 or CD8 class using the MIRA data. Log10-transformed breadth and depth values were compared by one-way ANOVA with Sidak's multiple comparisons tests. This is the immuneACCESS table as TCRdb keeps it, with only in-frame sequences that have V and J called. A part of the clones is gone; compared with another copy, unresolved V genes explain less than half, and the rest is unexplained. V, J and clone size are those of that table, while D and trimming were read from the DNA. This sample gives about 210,000 clones in total; 85% to 95% of them show up just once. The top ten clones comprise approximately 1.4% of the sample.

The clonotype was recovered from an adult in good health. This sequence uses TRBV5-1 and TRBJ2-2; the D segment cannot be called with confidence. Sample: peripheral blood, taken on day 0 of AZD1222 vaccination. The CDR3 in this case is CASSLGAANTGELFF. In nucleotides, the sequence is TGCGCCAGCAGCTTGGGTGCAGCGAACACCGGGGAGCTGTTTTTT.